This entry features one TCR beta chain sequence. This specimen belongs to a study of blood T cell repertoires in COVID-19. The overall study: The United States, Italy and Spain were the sources of the acute and convalescent COVID-19 samples.

All enrollees were roughly 18 to 95 years old and from about 24 US areas. Cohorts were based on clinical histories the participants reported. Method: immunoSEQ multiplex PCR; TCRdb's copy keeps in-frame clones and lacks some. The profile shows approximately 310,000 clones, 89% of them singletons. The CDR3 consists of 16 residues. Germline V lookup: CDR1 KGHSH, CDR2 LQKENI. J lost 3 bases, V lost 3 bases, and 8 bases had no gene match. This clonotype originated in a man between 60 and 75 years old who had recovered from COVID-19. The chain is built from TRBV18 and TRBJ2-7; the match to TRBD1 covers 10 bases. The sequencing input was PBMCs or T cells enriched from blood (not recorded which). In DNA form, the CDR3 reads TGTGCCAGCTCACCGCGGACAGGGGGTATAGTCTACGAGCAGTACTTC. Protein product: CASSPRTGGIVYEQYF.